Sequencing of this T cell receptor beta chain was carried out in a study of T cells in Graves' hyperthyroidism and ophthalmopathy. This CDR3 comprises 17 residues. Looked up from germline, CDR1 is LGHDT and CDR2 is YNNKEL (reference sequence). Trimming removed 0 bases from V and 4 bases from J; junction bases left unmatched: 9. What was amplified from RNA transcripts were TCR beta CDR3 regions. The study used the HTBI primer set for a first-round RT-PCR of the TCR CDR3. TCRdb independently ran MiXCR on the multiplex PCR reads; one entry per CDR3 protein. The sample comprises hundreds of thousands of distinct CDR3 sequences, about 20% of which are singletons, and 30% to 40% rests with the top ten. Notes on this clonotype: What it binds is not known.

Uncontrolled infections, other autoimmune diseases, pregnancy or lactation led to exclusion of patients. General study findings and limits: In the blood, most expanded thyroid clonotypes above 0.001 appeared as well.

The specimen sequenced was blood. The genes are TRBV3-1 and TRBJ2-3, with 8 positions matching TRBD2. This TCR derives from a man younger than 45 with Graves' ophthalmopathy. The CDR3 spells CASSQESSGWGSDTQYF. CDR3 bases: TGTGCCAGCAGCCAAGAATCTAGCGGGTGGGGCTCAGATACGCAGTATTTT.